This T cell receptor (beta chain) was found in a study of blood T cell repertoires in COVID-19. Study-wide context: Collection of acute and convalescent COVID-19 samples took place in the United States, Italy and Spain.

The table came from immunoSEQ multiplex PCR; TCRdb's copy has only in-frame clones and leaves some out. The table shows about 210,000 clones, with around 88% occurring only once. CDR3 length equals 15 residues. V lost 0 bases to trimming and J lost 6 bases, with 14 bases between them. Germline assignment: CDR1 LGHNA and CDR2 YNFKEQ. The sequence was obtained from a man in his late teens or twenties with active or convalescent COVID-19. Specimen: peripheral blood. The V gene is TRBV4-2, the J gene TRBJ1-1; D may be TRBD1 (5 bases). The CDR3 DNA reads as TGTGCCAGCAGCCAAGATCTTCGGGGGGTATCTGAAGCTTTCTTT. Its translation is CASSQDLRGVSEAFF.